This TCR beta chain was recovered during a study of T-cell reconstitution after alpha-beta-depleted transplantation in children. The CDR3 sequence is 16 residues long. Germline values: CDR1 SGHTA, CDR2 FQGNSA. Trimming removed 1 base from V and 2 bases from J, with 13 bases in between. Preparation of the TCRbeta library used unique molecular identifiers. TCRdb reanalysed the PCR reads using MiXCR and keeps one entry per CDR3 protein. There are about 610,000 distinct CDR3 sequences in the sample; more than 9% occur only once, and roughly 4% lies in the top ten. The source is a human donor who donated a stem cell graft to a child with acute myeloid leukemia. The sample here was PBMCs from the stem cell graft donor, taken from the stem cell graft. The genes are TRBV7-2 and TRBJ2-3; D could derive from TRBD1 or TRBD2 (5 bases each). The CDR3 region is CASSLGGVGDTDTQYF. In DNA, the CDR3 is TGTGCCAGCAGCTTAGGAGGGGTCGGAGACACAGATACGCAGTATTTT.